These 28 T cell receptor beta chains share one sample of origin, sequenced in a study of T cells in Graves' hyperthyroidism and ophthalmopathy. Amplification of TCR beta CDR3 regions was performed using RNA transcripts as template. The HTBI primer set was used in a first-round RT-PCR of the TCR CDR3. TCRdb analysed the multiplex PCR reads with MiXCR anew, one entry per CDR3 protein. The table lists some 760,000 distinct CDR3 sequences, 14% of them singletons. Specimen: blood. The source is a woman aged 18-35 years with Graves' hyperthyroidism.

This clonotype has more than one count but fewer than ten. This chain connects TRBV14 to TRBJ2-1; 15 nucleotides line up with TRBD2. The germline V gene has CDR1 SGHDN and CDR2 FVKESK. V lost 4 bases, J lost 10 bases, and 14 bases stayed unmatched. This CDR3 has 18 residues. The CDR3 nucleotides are TGTGCCAGCAGCCTCACGGGACTAGCGGGAGGTCGCGGGCTGGAGCAGTTCTTC. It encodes CASSLTGLAGGRGLEQFF.

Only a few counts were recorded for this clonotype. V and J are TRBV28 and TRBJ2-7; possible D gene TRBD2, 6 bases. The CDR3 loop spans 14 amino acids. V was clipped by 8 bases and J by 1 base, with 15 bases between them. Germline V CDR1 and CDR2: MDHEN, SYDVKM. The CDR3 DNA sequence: TGTGCCAGCTGTTCGGGACTTCGATCCTACGAGCAGTACTTC. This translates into CASCSGLRSYEQYF.

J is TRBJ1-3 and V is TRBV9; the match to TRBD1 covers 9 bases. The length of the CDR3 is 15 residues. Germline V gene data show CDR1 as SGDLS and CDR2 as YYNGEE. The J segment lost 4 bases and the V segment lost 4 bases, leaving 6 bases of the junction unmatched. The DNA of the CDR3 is TGTGCCAGCAGCACGGGACAGGGCGTCGGAAACACCATATATTTT. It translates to CASSTGQGVGNTIYF.

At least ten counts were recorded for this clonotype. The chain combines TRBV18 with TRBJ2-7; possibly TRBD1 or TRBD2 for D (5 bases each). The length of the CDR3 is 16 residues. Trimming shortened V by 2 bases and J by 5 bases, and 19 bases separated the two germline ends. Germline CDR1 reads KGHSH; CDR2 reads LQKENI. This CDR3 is CASSPIPGRVKNEQYF. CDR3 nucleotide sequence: TGTGCCAGCTCACCAATCCCGGGACGGGTGAAGAACGAGCAGTACTTC.

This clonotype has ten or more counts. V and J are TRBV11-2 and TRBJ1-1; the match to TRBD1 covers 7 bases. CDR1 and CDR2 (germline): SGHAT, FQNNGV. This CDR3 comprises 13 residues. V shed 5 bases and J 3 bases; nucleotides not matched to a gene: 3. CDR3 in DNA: TGTGCCAGCAGCACAGGGGTCGACACTGAAGCTTTCTTT. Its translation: CASSTGVDTEAFF. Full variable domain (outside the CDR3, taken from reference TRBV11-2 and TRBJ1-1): EAGVAQSPRYKIIEKRQSVAFWCNPISGHATLYWYQQILGQGPKLLIQFQNNGVVDDSQLPKDRFSAERLKGVDSTLKIQPAKLEDSAVYLCASSTGVDTEAFFGQGTRLTVV.

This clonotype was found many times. The CDR3 loop is CSASTSGRAETQYF. The CDR3 DNA reads as TGCAGTGCTAGTACTAGCGGGAGGGCGGAGACCCAGTACTTC. The chain carries TRBV20-1 and TRBJ2-5; 13 bases are shared with TRBD2. Trimming at V came to 3 bases and at J to 5 bases, leaving 3 bases not matched to a gene. The CDR3 contains 14 residues. Germline lookup yields CDR1 DFQATT and CDR2 SNEGSKA (reference sequence).

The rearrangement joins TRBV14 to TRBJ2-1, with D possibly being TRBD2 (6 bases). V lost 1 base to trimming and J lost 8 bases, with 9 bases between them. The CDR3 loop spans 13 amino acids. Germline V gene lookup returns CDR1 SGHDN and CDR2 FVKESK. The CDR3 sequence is CASSQGGLHEQFF. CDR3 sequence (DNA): TGTGCCAGCAGCCAAGGGGGACTCCATGAGCAGTTCTTC.

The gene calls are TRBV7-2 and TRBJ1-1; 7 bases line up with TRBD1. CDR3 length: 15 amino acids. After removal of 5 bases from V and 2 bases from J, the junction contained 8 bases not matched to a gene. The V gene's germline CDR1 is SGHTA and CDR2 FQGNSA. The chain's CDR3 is CASSLLRTGNTEAFF. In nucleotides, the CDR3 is TGTGCCAGCAGCCTACTCCGGACAGGCAACACTGAAGCTTTCTTT. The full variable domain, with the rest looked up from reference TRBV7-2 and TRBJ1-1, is GAGVSQSPSNKVTEKGKDVELRCDPISGHTALYWYRQSLGQGLEFLIYFQGNSAPDKSGLPSDRFSAERTGGSVSTLTIQRTQQEDSAVYLCASSLLRTGNTEAFFGQGTRLTVV.

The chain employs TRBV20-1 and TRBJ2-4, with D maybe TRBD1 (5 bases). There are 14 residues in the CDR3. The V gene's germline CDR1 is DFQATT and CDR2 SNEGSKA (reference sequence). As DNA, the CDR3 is TGCGGTGTTAAATCAGCAGGGATTGCAAACATTCAGTACTTC. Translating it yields CGVKSAGIANIQYF.

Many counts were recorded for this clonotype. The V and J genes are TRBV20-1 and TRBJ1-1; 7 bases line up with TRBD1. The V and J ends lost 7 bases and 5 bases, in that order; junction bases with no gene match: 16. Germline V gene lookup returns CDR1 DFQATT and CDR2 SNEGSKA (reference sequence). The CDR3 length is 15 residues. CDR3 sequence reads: CSVIPTTGLGTEAFF. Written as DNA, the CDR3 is TGCAGTGTCATACCCACGACAGGGCTTGGGACTGAAGCTTTCTTT.

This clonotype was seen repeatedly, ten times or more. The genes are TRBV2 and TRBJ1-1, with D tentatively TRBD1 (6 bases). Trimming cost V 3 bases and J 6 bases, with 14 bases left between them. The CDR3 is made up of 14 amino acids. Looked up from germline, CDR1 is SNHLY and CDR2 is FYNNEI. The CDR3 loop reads CASSDQGRMAEAFF. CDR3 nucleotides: TGTGCCAGCAGTGACCAGGGGAGGATGGCTGAAGCTTTCTTT.

CDR3 protein: CASSIGPGELFF. CDR3 nucleotide sequence: TGTGCCAGTAGTATAGGGCCGGGGGAGCTGTTTTTT. The chain employs TRBV19 and TRBJ2-2; D uncertain. The V gene lost 1 base and the J gene lost 8 bases, with 5 bases spanning the gap. Germline V gene sequence: CDR1 LNHDA, CDR2 SQIVND (reference sequence). This CDR3 has 12 residues.

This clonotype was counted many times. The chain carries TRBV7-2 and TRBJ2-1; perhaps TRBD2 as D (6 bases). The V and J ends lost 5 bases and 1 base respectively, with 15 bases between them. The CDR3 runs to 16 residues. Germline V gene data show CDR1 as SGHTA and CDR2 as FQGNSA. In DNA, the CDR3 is TGTGCCAGCAGCCTTCGGGTCGGGAGTTCCTACAATGAGCAGTTCTTC. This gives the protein CASSLRVGSSYNEQFF.

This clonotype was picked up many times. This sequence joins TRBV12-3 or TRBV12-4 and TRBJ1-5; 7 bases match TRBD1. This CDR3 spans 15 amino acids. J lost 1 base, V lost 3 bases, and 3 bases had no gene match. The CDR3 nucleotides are TGTGCCAGCAGTTTGAGCAGGGGGAGCAATCAGCCCCAGCATTTT. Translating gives CASSLSRGSNQPQHF.

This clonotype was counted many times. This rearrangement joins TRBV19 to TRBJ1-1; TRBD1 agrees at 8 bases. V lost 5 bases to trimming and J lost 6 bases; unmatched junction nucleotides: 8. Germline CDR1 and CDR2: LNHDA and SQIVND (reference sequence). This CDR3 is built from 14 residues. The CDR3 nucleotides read TGTGCCAGTAGTTCCTACAGGGGGAGGGCTGAAGCTTTCTTT. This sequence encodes CASSSYRGRAEAFF.

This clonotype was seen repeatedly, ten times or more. CDR3 amino acids: CASSEWRRAYEQYF. The CDR3 DNA reads TGTGCCAGCAGTGAATGGCGGAGGGCCTACGAGCAGTACTTC. This chain connects TRBV6-1 to TRBJ2-7; D is perhaps TRBD2 (6 bases). Trimming cost V 2 bases and J 2 bases, with 10 bases left between them. The CDR3 has 14 residues. Germline values: CDR1 MNHNS, CDR2 SASEGT.

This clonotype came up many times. As DNA, the CDR3 is TGTGCCAGCAGCGCCCGCGGGAGGGTCATGCCCGATGAGCAGTTCTTC. It specifies CASSARGRVMPDEQFF. The chain uses TRBV7-2 and TRBJ2-1; 9 nucleotides agree with TRBD2. J lost 8 bases, V lost 5 bases, and 13 bases had no gene match. Per the germline V gene, CDR1 is SGHTA and CDR2 is FQGNSA. CDR3 length: 16 amino acids. Using reference TRBV7-2 and TRBJ2-1 for the parts outside the CDR3, the full variable domain is GAGVSQSPSNKVTEKGKDVELRCDPISGHTALYWYRQSLGQGLEFLIYFQGNSAPDKSGLPSDRFSAERTGGSVSTLTIQRTQQEDSAVYLCASSARGRVMPDEQFFGPGTRLTVL.

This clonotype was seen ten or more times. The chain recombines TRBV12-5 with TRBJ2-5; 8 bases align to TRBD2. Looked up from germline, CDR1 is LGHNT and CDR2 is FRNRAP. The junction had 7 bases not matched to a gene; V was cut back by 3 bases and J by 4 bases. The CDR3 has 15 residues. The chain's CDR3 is CASGLSGSSGETQYF. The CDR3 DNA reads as TGTGCTAGTGGTTTAAGCGGGAGCTCCGGAGAGACCCAGTACTTC.

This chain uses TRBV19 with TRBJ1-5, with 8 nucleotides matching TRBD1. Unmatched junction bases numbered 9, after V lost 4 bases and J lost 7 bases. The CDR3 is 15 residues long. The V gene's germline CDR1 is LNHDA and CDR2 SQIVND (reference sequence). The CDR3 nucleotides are TGTGCCAGTAGTAGTTTTGTGGGACAGGTACAGCCCCAGCATTTT. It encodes CASSSFVGQVQPQHF.

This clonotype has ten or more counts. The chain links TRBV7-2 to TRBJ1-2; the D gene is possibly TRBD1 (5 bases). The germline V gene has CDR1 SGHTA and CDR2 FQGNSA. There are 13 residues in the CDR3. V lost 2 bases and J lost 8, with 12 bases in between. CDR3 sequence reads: CASSLTREQGYTF. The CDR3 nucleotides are TGTGCCAGCAGCTTAACCAGGGAGCAAGGCTACACCTTC.

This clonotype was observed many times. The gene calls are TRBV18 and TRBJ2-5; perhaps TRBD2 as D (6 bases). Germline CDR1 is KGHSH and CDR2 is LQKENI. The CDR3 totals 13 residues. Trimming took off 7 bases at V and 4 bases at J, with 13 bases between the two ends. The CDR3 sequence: CASCRGVGETQYF. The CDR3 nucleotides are TGTGCCAGCTGCCGCGGGGTAGGAGAGACCCAGTACTTC.

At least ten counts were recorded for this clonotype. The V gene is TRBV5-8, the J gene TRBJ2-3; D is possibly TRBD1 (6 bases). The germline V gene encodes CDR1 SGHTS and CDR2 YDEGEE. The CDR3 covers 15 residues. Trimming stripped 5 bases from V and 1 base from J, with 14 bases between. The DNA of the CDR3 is TGTGCCAGCAGTGGTCCAAACAGGGGCACAGATACGCAGTATTTT. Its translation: CASSGPNRGTDTQYF.

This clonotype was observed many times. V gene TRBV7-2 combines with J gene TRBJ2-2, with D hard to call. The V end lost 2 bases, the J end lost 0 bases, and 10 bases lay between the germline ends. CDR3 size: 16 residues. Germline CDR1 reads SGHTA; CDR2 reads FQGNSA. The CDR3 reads CASSLSPTPNTGELFF. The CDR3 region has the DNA TGTGCCAGCAGCTTAAGTCCAACCCCGAACACCGGGGAGCTGTTTTTT.

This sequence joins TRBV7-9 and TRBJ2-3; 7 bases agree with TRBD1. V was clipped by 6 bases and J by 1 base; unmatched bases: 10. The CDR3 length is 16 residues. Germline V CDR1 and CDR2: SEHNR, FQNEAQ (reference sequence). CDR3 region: CASRMGYRGGTDTQYF. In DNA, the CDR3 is TGTGCCAGCAGGATGGGGTACAGGGGTGGCACAGATACGCAGTATTTT.

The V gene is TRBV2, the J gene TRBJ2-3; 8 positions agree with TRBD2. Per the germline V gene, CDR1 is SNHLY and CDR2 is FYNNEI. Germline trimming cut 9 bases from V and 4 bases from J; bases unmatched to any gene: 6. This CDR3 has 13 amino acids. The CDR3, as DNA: TGTGCCAGTTCCGGGAGGGCCCCAGATACGCAGTATTTT. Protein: CASSGRAPDTQYF.

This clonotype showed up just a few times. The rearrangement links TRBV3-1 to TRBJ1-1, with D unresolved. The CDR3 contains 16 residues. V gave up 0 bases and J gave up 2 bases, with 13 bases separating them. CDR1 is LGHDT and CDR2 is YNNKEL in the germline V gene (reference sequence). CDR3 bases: TGTGCCAGCAGCCAAGATCGAGGAAGGAGAAACACTGAAGCTTTCTTT. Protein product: CASSQDRGRRNTEAFF.

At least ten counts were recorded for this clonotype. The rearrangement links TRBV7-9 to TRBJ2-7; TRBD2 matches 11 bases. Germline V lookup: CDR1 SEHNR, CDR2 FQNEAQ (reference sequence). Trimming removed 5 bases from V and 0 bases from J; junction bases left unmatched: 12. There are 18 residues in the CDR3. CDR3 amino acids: CASSGLGTSGGASYEQYF. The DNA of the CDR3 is TGTGCCAGCAGCGGGCTTGGGACTAGCGGAGGGGCCTCCTACGAGCAGTACTTC.

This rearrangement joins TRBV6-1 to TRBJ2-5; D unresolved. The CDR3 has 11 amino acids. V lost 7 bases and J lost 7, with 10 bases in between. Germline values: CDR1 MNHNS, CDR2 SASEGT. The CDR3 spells CASIRARTQYF. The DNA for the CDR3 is TGTGCCAGCATTCGGGCGCGGACCCAGTACTTC.